A selection of T cell receptor beta chains follows, all from one sample in a study of PD-1 blockade in classical Hodgkin lymphoma. TCRdb keeps only in-frame clones here, not all; method: immunoSEQ multiplex PCR. Of more than 50,000 clones listed, around 75% were seen once; the top ten hold just over 9%. The material sequenced was peripheral blood mononuclear cells (PBMCs), taken before the second cycle of nivolumab. These receptors originate from a human donor with classical Hodgkin lymphoma. CDR3s include the opening cysteine and the closing phenylalanine or tryptophan. The order of the fields is CDR3 length, D gene, V gene, J gene, clone size, CDR3 protein, CDR3 DNA. D genes are given only for firm matches. A row's size may be missing; if present it is once, few, many or a size class.

CDR3 length: 14; D gene: TRBD1; V gene: TRBV7-9; J gene: TRBJ2-7; clone size: .; CDR3 protein: CASSPRGQYYEQYF; CDR3 DNA: TGTGCCAGCAGCCCCCGGGGACAGTACTACGAGCAGTACTTC
CDR3 length: 14; D gene: .; V gene: TRBV5-1; J gene: TRBJ1-1; clone size: .; CDR3 protein: CASSRTGWVTEAFF; CDR3 DNA: TGCGCCAGCAGCCGCACAGGGTGGGTGACTGAAGCTTTCTTT
CDR3 length: 18; D gene: .; V gene: TRBV5-1; J gene: TRBJ2-3; clone size: .; CDR3 protein: CASSFSQGVGGVFDTQYF; CDR3 DNA: TGCGCCAGCAGCTTTTCCCAGGGCGTCGGGGGAGTGTTTGATACGCAGTATTTT
CDR3 length: 13; D gene: .; V gene: TRBV5-6; J gene: TRBJ2-7; clone size: .; CDR3 protein: CASSPPGRPEQYF; CDR3 DNA: TGTGCCAGCAGCCCACCCGGACGGCCCGAGCAGTACTTC
CDR3 length: 15; D gene: .; V gene: TRBV7-2; J gene: TRBJ2-4; clone size: once; CDR3 protein: CASSLSESWGFNQYF; CDR3 DNA: TGTGCCAGCAGCTTATCGGAGTCGTGGGGGTTTAATCAGTACTTC
CDR3 length: 14; D gene: .; V gene: TRBV11-3; J gene: TRBJ2-5; clone size: .; CDR3 protein: CASSLGGPEETQYF; CDR3 DNA: TGTGCCAGCAGCTTAGGTGGACCGGAAGAGACCCAGTACTTC
CDR3 length: 12; D gene: .; V gene: TRBV11-3; J gene: TRBJ2-4; clone size: .; CDR3 protein: CASSSDQNIQYF; CDR3 DNA: TGTGCCAGCAGCTCCGATCAAAACATTCAGTACTTC
CDR3 length: 14; D gene: TRBD1; V gene: TRBV7-3; J gene: TRBJ1-1; clone size: .; CDR3 protein: CASSLMAGGAEAFF; CDR3 DNA: TGTGCCAGCAGCTTGATGGCAGGGGGCGCTGAAGCTTTCTTT
CDR3 length: 15; D gene: TRBD1; V gene: TRBV11-3; J gene: TRBJ2-1; clone size: .; CDR3 protein: CASSQATGGSNEQFF; CDR3 DNA: TGTGCCAGCAGCCAGGCTACAGGGGGTAGCAATGAGCAGTTCTTC
CDR3 length: 15; D gene: .; V gene: TRBV6-4; J gene: TRBJ1-6; clone size: .; CDR3 protein: CASSDSGRPNSPLHF; CDR3 DNA: TGTGCCAGCAGTGACTCGGGCAGGCCCAACTCACCCCTCCACTTT
CDR3 length: 11; D gene: .; V gene: TRBV11-2; J gene: TRBJ1-2; clone size: .; CDR3 protein: CASSFSNGYTF; CDR3 DNA: TGTGCCAGCAGCTTCTCTAATGGTTACACCTTC
CDR3 length: 13; D gene: .; V gene: TRBV5-4; J gene: TRBJ2-7; clone size: .; CDR3 protein: CASSFEGDSEQYF; CDR3 DNA: TGTGCCAGCAGCTTCGAAGGGGATTCCGAGCAGTACTTC
CDR3 length: 13; D gene: .; V gene: TRBV19; J gene: TRBJ1-1; clone size: .; CDR3 protein: CASSHHRVPEAFF; CDR3 DNA: TGTGCCAGTAGCCACCACAGGGTACCTGAAGCTTTCTTT
CDR3 length: 13; D gene: .; V gene: TRBV6-6; J gene: TRBJ1-5; clone size: few; CDR3 protein: CATVQGPNQPQHF; CDR3 DNA: TGTGCCACCGTACAGGGCCCCAATCAGCCCCAGCATTTT